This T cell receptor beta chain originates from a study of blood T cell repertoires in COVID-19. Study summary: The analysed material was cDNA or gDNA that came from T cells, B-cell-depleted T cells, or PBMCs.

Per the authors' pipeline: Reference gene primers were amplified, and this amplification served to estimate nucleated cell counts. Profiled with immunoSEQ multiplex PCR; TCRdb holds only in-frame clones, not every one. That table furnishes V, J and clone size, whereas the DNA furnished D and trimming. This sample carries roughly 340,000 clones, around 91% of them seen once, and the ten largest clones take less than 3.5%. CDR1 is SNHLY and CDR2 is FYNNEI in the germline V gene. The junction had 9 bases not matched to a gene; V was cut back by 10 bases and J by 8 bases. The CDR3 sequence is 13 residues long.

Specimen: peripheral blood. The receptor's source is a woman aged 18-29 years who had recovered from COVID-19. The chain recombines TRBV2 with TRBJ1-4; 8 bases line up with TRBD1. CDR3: CATVGQGREKLFF. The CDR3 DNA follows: TGTGCCACCGTTGGACAGGGCAGAGAAAAACTGTTTTTT.